One and the same sample provided the 12 T cell receptor beta chains below, sequenced in a study of T cell repertoires in cytomegalovirus infection (dated by TCRdb to about 2019). The treatment or condition label corresponds to: in vitro stimulation with specific CMV peptide epitopes to enrich CMV-specific T cells. The antigens these receptors bind are not known. The sequencer was an Illumina HiSeq 1500. In TCRdb, the public reads were trimmed at Q25 with fastp and aligned with MiXCR, with productive beta chains retained. One record per CDR3 amino acid sequence lists the most common genes and DNA. This sample is represented by about 140,000 distinct CDR3 sequences; around 30% of them were singletons. Of the sample, 52% falls within the top ten clones. Sequenced here: CD8+ T cells from cultured PBMCs, sampled from culture after CMV antigen stimulation. The receptors here all came from a human donor in good health (CMV status not recorded). Some clones in this sample may be carry-over from other donors' samples.

This clonotype was recorded many times. This chain's CDR3 is CASSVDRMNTEAFF. The DNA for the CDR3 is TGTGCCAGCAGCGTTGACAGGATGAACACTGAAGCTTTCTTT. The V call is TRBV7-2, the J call TRBJ1-1; D is possibly TRBD1 (6 bases). The CDR3 contains 14 residues. The V and J ends lost 5 bases and 0 bases respectively, with 10 bases between them. From germline, CDR1 is SGHTA and CDR2 FQGNSA.

This chain joins TRBV20-1 and TRBJ2-7, with D unresolved. The V end was cut by 0 bases, the J end by 4 bases, with 4 bases between. This CDR3 is 11 amino acids long. CDR1 is DFQATT and CDR2 is SNEGSKA in the germline V gene (reference sequence). This CDR3 is CSARDGYEQYF. The CDR3 DNA follows: TGCAGTGCTAGAGATGGTTACGAGCAGTACTTC.

V usage is TRBV12-3 or TRBV12-4 and J usage is TRBJ2-3; no reliable D call. Trimming removed 5 bases from V and 6 bases from J, with 15 bases in between. The CDR3 contains 14 residues. CDR3 in DNA: TGTGCCAGCAGTCCCCTTGGACGCTACGATACGCAGTATTTT. Translated, it gives CASSPLGRYDTQYF.

This clonotype was detected a few times. The rearrangement uses TRBV12-3 or TRBV12-4 and TRBJ1-1; D might be TRBD1 (5 bases). This CDR3 spans 14 amino acids. The germline V and J ends were trimmed by 1 base and 4 bases, with 10 bases remaining between them. Here the CDR3 DNA reads TGTGCCAGCAGTTTAGTCGCAGGGTTCACTGAAGCTTTCTTT. This translates into CASSLVAGFTEAFF.

In its sample, this clonotype was seen a few times. CDR3 sequence (DNA): TGTGCCAGCAGCATGGAGACAGGGTCCTACAATGAGCAGTTCTTC. Amino acid sequence: CASSMETGSYNEQFF. This sequence joins TRBV7-8 and TRBJ2-1; 7 bases are shared with TRBD1. The junction had 5 bases not matched to a gene; V was cut back by 5 bases and J by 1 base. This CDR3 comprises 15 residues. The V gene's germline CDR1 is SGHVS and CDR2 FQNEAQ. The full variable domain, its missing parts supplied by reference TRBV7-8 and TRBJ2-1, is GAGVSQSPRYKVAKRGQDVALRCDPISGHVSLFWYQQALGQGPEFLTYFQNEAQLDKSGLPSDRFFAERPEGSVSTLKIQRTQQEDSAVYLCASSMETGSYNEQFFGPGTRLTVL.

This sequence joins TRBV20-1 and TRBJ2-7; TRBD2 aligns across 9 bases. This CDR3 has 14 amino acids. Trimming removed 1 base from V and 5 bases from J; junction bases left unmatched: 6. CDR1 DFQATT and CDR2 SNEGSKA come from the germline V gene (reference sequence). The CDR3 spells CSARGPGGGDEQYF. CDR3 nucleotide sequence: TGCAGTGCTAGAGGTCCCGGCGGGGGGGACGAGCAGTACTTC.

In the case of this clonotype: At one end the junction does not follow the germline gene, possibly because of a read error. The chain links TRBV7-6 to TRBJ2-5; TRBD2 matches 15 bases. Germline-derived CDR1 and CDR2 are SGHVS and FNYEAQ. The CDR3 consists of 18 residues. The CDR3 sequence: CASSIGLAGGPFQETLYF. DNA for the CDR3: TGTGCCAGCAGCATCGGACTAGCGGGGGGGCCTTTTCAAGAGACCCTGTACTTC.

This rearrangement joins TRBV28 to TRBJ1-5; 7 bases align to TRBD1. The CDR3 spans 15 residues. Germline CDR1 MDHEN, CDR2 SYDVKM. J gave up 4 bases and V 5 bases, and 8 bases lay outside the gene matches. CDR3 sequence: CASSPVRDRNQPQHF. In nucleotides, the CDR3 is TGTGCCAGCAGTCCTGTCCGGGACAGAAATCAGCCCCAGCATTTT.

The table lists this clonotype with many counts. The V gene is TRBV7-9, the J gene TRBJ1-1; a weak D match, TRBD1 (6 bases). The CDR3 length is 15 residues. The germline CDR1 and CDR2 sequences are SEHNR and FQNEAQ (reference sequence). The V gene lost 5 bases and the J gene lost 0 bases, with 13 bases spanning the gap. CDR3 amino acids: CASSATQGLNTEAFF. DNA of the CDR3: TGTGCCAGCAGCGCAACACAGGGTTTGAACACTGAAGCTTTCTTT. The full variable domain, in which reference TRBV7-9 and TRBJ1-1 provide the parts outside the CDR3, is DTGVSQNPRHKITKRGQNVTFRCDPISEHNRLYWYRQTLGQGPEFLTYFQNEAQLEKSRLLSDRFSAERPKGSFSTLEIQRTEQGDSAMYLCASSATQGLNTEAFFGQGTRLTVV.

This rearrangement joins TRBV6-5 to TRBJ1-4; D is unresolved. Trimming took 2 bases from V and 7 from J, leaving 5 bases between them. Germline loops: CDR1 MNHEY, CDR2 SVGAGI. The CDR3 totals 12 residues. Here the CDR3 reads CASSYDTEKLFF. The CDR3 coding sequence is TGTGCCAGCAGTTACGACACTGAAAAACTGTTTTTT.

The chain uses TRBV7-2 and TRBJ1-6; TRBD1 agrees at 8 bases. V was clipped by 5 bases and J by 1 base; unmatched bases: 7. The CDR3 loop spans 17 amino acids. Looked up from germline, CDR1 is SGHTA and CDR2 is FQGNSA. The CDR3 protein is CASSKGTGISYNSPLHF. The DNA of the CDR3 is TGTGCCAGCAGCAAGGGGACAGGCATTTCCTATAATTCACCCCTCCACTTT.

The chain is built from TRBV9 and TRBJ1-3; 7 bases match TRBD1. J was trimmed by 3 bases and V by 0 bases; bases with no gene match: 12. The CDR3 length is 18 residues. CDR1 is SGDLS and CDR2 is YYNGEE in the germline V gene. The CDR3 loop is CASSVGGQPLSGGNTIYF. The CDR3 nucleotides are TGTGCCAGCAGCGTAGGGGGACAGCCCCTCTCTGGTGGAAACACCATATATTTT.